These 8 T cell receptor beta chains were all obtained from the same sample, sequenced in a study of cytomegalovirus exposure and HLA in healthy donors. The assay was immunoSEQ multiplex PCR, and TCRdb's table has in-frame clones only and misses some. The data contain tens of thousands of clones, 95% to 98% of them singletons. The sequenced sample was PBMCs. All receptors derive from a young woman in good health and CMV-seropositive.

The chain carries TRBV30 and TRBJ1-3, with no clear D. The CDR3 is 14 amino acids. V shed 0 bases and J shed 0 bases, with 6 bases lying between them. CDR1 and CDR2 from the germline V gene are GTSNPN and SVGIG (reference sequence). CDR3 loop: CAWSVGGSGNTIYF. The CDR3 coding sequence is TGTGCCTGGAGTGTGGGAGGCTCTGGAAACACCATATATTTT.

This chain connects TRBV7-8 to TRBJ2-1, with TRBD1 matching over 9 bases. Germline assignment: CDR1 SGHVS and CDR2 FQNEAQ. Unmatched junction bases numbered 4, after V lost 5 bases and J lost 5 bases. This CDR3 is built from 14 residues. The CDR3 region has the DNA TGTGCCAGCAGCCCATGGACAGGGGACAATGAGCAGTTCTTC. Protein: CASSPWTGDNEQFF.

This chain joins TRBV29-1 and TRBJ1-1; TRBD1 matches at 9 bases. The CDR3 totals 13 residues. V was clipped by 3 bases and J by 3 bases; unmatched bases: 2. Germline V gives CDR1 SQVTM, CDR2 ANQGSEA. Here the CDR3 reads CSVDRTGDTEAFF. In DNA, the CDR3 is TGCAGCGTTGACAGGACAGGGGACACTGAAGCTTTCTTT.

The chain couples TRBV10-2 to TRBJ2-7, with unresolved D. Germline CDR1 and CDR2: WSHSY and SAAADI. CDR3 length equals 10 residues. V was cut by 4 bases and J by 7 bases, with 5 bases left in between. This CDR3 is CASSVREQYF. The CDR3 DNA reads TGCGCCAGCAGTGTTCGGGAGCAGTACTTC.

V usage is TRBV18 and J usage is TRBJ2-1, with D possibly being TRBD2 (6 bases). Trimming pared 2 bases from V and 9 bases from J, leaving 26 bases between. Germline lookup yields CDR1 KGHSH and CDR2 LQKENI. The CDR3 totals 18 residues. CDR3 coding DNA: TGTGCCAGCTCACCATTTGTCGGGCGGGGTGATTGGCCGCGTGAGCAGTTCTTC. Protein: CASSPFVGRGDWPREQFF.

The sample holds one count of this clone. This chain joins TRBV27 and TRBJ2-2; possibly TRBD1 for D (6 bases). The V gene's germline CDR1 is MNHEY and CDR2 SMNVEV (reference sequence). This CDR3 is built from 14 residues. Trimming shortened V by 4 bases and J by 9 bases, and 15 bases separated the two germline ends. CDR3 bases: TGTGCCAGCAGTTCCGGGACACCCCTCCGGGAGCTGTTTTTT. It translates to CASSSGTPLRELFF.

The chain links TRBV19 to TRBJ1-1; D call uncertain. This CDR3 is built from 15 residues. V shed 4 bases and J shed 6 bases, with 18 bases lying between them. Germline V gives CDR1 LNHDA, CDR2 SQIVND (reference sequence). CDR3 loop: CASSKSSAGGPEAFF. As DNA, the CDR3 is TGTGCCAGTAGTAAATCGAGTGCCGGAGGCCCTGAAGCTTTCTTT.

V and J are TRBV6-1 and TRBJ1-3; 8 positions match TRBD1. The J segment lost 1 base and the V segment lost 10 bases, leaving 9 bases of the junction unmatched. The CDR3 runs to 15 residues. CDR1 and CDR2 (germline): MNHNS, SASEGT. CDR3 amino acids: CATSLTGESGNTIYF. CDR3 nucleotide sequence: TGTGCCACTAGTTTGACAGGGGAGTCTGGAAACACCATATATTTT.